This TCR beta chain was retrieved from a study of CXCR3-negative and CXCR3-positive naive CD8 T cells. The method, 5' RACE with UMI labels, was used to prepare the TRB cDNA libraries. TCRdb reprocessed the 5' RACE reads; each CDR3 protein has one entry and no DNA is given. Recorded here are 70,000 to 100,000 distinct CDR3 sequences; the top ten clones represent about 1%. Identification of naive CD8+ T cells rested on CD45RO-CCR7+CD27+CD95- status. Study-level findings and limits: Naive cells, whether CXCR3-negative or CXCR3-positive, had similar TRBV-TRBJ usage, while memory cells differed. Compared with CXCR3-negative naive cells, CXCR3-positive naive cells showed more hydrophobic TRB CDR3s.

As to this clonotype: Antigen: not known.

This CDR3 is built from 16 residues. Germline CDR1 reads MNHNY; CDR2 reads SVGAGI (reference sequence). The sequence came from a human donor in good health. Some clones in this sample may be carry-over from other donors' samples. The specimen was naive CXCR3- CD8+ T cells from blood. Subset: CD45RO-CCR7+CD27+CD95- naive CD8+ T cells lacking CXCR3 (TNR3-). V usage is TRBV6-6 and J usage is TRBJ2-2; the TCRdb call, TRBD1, lacks DNA for checking. This chain's CDR3 is CASSYPGQTHLGELFF.